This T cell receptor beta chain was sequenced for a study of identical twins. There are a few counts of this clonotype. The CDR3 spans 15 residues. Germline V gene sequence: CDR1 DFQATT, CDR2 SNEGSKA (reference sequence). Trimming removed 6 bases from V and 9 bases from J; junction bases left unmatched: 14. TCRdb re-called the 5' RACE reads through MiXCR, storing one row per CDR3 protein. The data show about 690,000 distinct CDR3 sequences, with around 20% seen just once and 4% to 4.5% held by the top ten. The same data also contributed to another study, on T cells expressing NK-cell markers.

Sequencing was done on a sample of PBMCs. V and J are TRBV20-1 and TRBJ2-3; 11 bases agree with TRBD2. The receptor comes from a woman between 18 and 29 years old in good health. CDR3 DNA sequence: TGCAGTGCCAGCCCGATAGCGGGGGGGACTTGGACGCAGTATTTT. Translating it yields CSASPIAGGTWTQYF.